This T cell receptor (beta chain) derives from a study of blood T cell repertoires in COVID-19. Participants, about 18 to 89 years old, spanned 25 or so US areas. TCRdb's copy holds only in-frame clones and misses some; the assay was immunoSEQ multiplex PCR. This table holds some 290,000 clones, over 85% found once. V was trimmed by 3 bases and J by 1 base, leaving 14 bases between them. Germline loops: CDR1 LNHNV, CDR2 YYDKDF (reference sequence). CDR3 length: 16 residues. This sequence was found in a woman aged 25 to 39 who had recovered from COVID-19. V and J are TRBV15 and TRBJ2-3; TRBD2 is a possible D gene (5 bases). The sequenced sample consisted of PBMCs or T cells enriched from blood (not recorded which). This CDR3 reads CATSSPEGTRTDTQYF. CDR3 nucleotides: TGTGCCACCAGCAGCCCTGAGGGTACCCGCACAGATACGCAGTATTTT.